A selection of T cell receptor beta chains follows, all from one sample in a study of shared clonotypes between healthy human individuals. Using immunoSEQ multiplex PCR, the repertoire was profiled, and TCRdb retains in-frame clones only, with some absent. The data contain fewer than 2.5 million clones, over 85% of them seen just once; the ten biggest clones take up about 0.34%. Sequenced: naive CD4+ T cells from PBMCs. Every receptor here comes from a man younger than 35 in good health. Some clones in this sample may be carry-over from other donors' samples. Both conserved end residues are part of each CDR3. Each record gives: V gene, D gene, CDR3 length, J gene, clone size, CDR3 DNA, CDR3 protein. A D gene is named only where the DNA matches it firmly. Part of the rows lack a size; the others show once, few, many or a class for expanded clones.

>TRBV5-1|TRBD2|15|TRBJ2-1|NA
TGCGCCAGCAGCTATCGCGCGGGAGGGCAGAGTGAGCAGTTCTTC
CASSYRAGGQSEQFF
>TRBV4-1|NA|17|TRBJ2-2|NA
TGCGCCAGCAGCCAAGATACCCCCCAGGGGACCCGGAGGGAGCTGTTTTTT
CASSQDTPQGTRRELFF
>TRBV7-2|NA|13|TRBJ2-5|few
TGTGCCAGCAGCTTCGGCAGCCAAGAGACCCAGTACTTC
CASSFGSQETQYF
>TRBV2|NA|13|TRBJ1-1|NA
TGTGCCAGCAGTGAAGCGGGTAGGATGAAAGCTTTCTTT
CASSEAGRMKAFF
>TRBV7-3|TRBD2|14|TRBJ2-1|NA
TGTGCCGGGGGGAGGACTAGCGCCGACAATGAGCAGTTCTTC
CAGGRTSADNEQFF
>TRBV5-1|TRBD2|15|TRBJ2-7|NA
TGCGCCAGCAGCTTGGACGGGAGGAAAACCTACGAGCAGTACTTC
CASSLDGRKTYEQYF
>TRBV29-1|TRBD2|16|TRBJ2-5|NA
TGCAGCGTCTCGGGACTAGCGGGAGGAGTTGGGGAGACCCAGTACTTC
CSVSGLAGGVGETQYF
>TRBV2|TRBD1|16|TRBJ1-4|NA
TGTGCCAGCAGAAGGGACAGGGGGCTAGTAGGCGAAAAACTGTTTTTT
CASRRDRGLVGEKLFF
>TRBV19|TRBD1|14|TRBJ1-2|NA
TGTGCCAGTAGTCCCGGGGGACAGCTATATGGCTACACCTTC
CASSPGGQLYGYTF
>TRBV7-8|NA|16|TRBJ2-7|NA
TGTGCCAGCAGTACTATTGGTATGTGGGACACCTACGAGCAGTACTTC
CASSTIGMWDTYEQYF
>TRBV4-1|TRBD2|17|TRBJ2-3|NA
TGCGCCAGCAGCCTCCAAACAAACCTAGCGGGCACAGATACGCAGTATTTT
CASSLQTNLAGTDTQYF
>TRBV7-3|TRBD1|13|TRBJ2-7|NA
TGTGCCAGCAGCGCCGGACAGGGAGGCGAGCAGTACTTC
CASSAGQGGEQYF
>TRBV2|NA|11|TRBJ1-4|NA
TGTGCCAGCAGCACGAATGAAAAACTGTTTTTT
CASSTNEKLFF
>TRBV5-1|NA|15|TRBJ2-2|NA
TGCGCCAGCAAGGGGGGGCAGGCGAACACCGGGGAGCTGTTTTTT
CASKGGQANTGELFF
>TRBV10-3|NA|12|TRBJ2-1|NA
TGTGCCATCAGTGACCCTGCGAATGAGCAGTTCTTC
CAISDPANEQFF